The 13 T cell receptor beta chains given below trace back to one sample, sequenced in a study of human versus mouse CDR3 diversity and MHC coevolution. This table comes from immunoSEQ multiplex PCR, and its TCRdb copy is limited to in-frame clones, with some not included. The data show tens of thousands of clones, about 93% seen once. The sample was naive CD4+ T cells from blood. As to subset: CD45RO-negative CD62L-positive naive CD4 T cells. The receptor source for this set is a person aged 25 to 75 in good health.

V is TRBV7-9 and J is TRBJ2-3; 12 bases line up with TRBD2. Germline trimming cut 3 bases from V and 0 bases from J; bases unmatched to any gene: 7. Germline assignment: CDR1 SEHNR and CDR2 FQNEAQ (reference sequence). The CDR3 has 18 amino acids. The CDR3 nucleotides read TGTGCCAGCAGCTTTGGGCTAGCGGGAGGGGCAAGCACAGATACGCAGTATTTT. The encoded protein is CASSFGLAGGASTDTQYF.

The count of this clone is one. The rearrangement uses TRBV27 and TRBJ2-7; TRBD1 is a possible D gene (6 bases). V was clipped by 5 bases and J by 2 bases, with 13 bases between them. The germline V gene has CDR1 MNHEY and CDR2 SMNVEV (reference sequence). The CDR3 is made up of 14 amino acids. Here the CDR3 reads CASSAGHRAYEQYF. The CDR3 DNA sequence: TGTGCCAGCAGTGCGGGTCACAGGGCCTACGAGCAGTACTTC.

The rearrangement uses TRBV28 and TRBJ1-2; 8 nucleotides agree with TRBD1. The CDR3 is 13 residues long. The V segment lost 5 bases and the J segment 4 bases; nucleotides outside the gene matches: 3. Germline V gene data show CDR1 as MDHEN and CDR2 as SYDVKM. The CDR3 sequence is CASSPGGVYGYTF. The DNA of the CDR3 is TGTGCCAGCAGTCCAGGGGGCGTCTATGGCTACACCTTC.

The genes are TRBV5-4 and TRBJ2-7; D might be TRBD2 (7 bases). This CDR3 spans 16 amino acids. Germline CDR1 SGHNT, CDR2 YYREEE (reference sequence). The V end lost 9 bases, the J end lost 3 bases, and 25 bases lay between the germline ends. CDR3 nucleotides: TGTGCCACCTCCTCTTCAGGGGCGGGGGCGAACTACGAGCAGTACTTC. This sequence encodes CATSSSGAGANYEQYF. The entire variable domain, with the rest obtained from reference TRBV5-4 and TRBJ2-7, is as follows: ETGVTQSPTHLIKTRGQQVTLRCSSQSGHNTVSWYQQALGQGPQFIFQYYREEENGRGNFPPRFSGLQFPNYSSELNVNALELDDSALYLCATSSSGAGANYEQYFGPGTRLTVT.

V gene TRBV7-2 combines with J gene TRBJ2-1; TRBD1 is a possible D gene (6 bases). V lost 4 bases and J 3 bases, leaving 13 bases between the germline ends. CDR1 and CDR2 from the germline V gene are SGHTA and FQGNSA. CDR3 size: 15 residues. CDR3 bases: TGTGCCAGCAGCTCGGGACACGACTTCTACAATGAGCAGTTCTTC. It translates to CASSSGHDFYNEQFF.

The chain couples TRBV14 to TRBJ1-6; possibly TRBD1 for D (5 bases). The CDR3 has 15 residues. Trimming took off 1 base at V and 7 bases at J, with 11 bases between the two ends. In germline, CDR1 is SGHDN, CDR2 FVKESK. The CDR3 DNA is TGTGCCAGCAGCCAAGTAACGGGGGTGAATTCACCCCTCCACTTT. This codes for CASSQVTGVNSPLHF.

The CDR3 coding sequence is TGTGCCTGGAGTCAACCCGGGACAGGGTTGGGGCGGGATGAAAAACTGTTTTTT. It translates to CAWSQPGTGLGRDEKLFF. The chain uses TRBV30 and TRBJ1-4; 9 bases are shared with TRBD1. The CDR3 extends over 18 amino acids. Germline trimming cut 2 bases from V and 6 bases from J; bases unmatched to any gene: 16. Germline V gives CDR1 GTSNPN, CDR2 SVGIG (reference sequence).

DNA of the CDR3: TGTGCCAGCAGTTCGGCCGGGACAGGGAACTATGGCTACACCTTC. Its translation: CASSSAGTGNYGYTF. This sequence joins TRBV28 and TRBJ1-2; TRBD1 matches at 9 bases. Trimming took 4 bases from V and 2 from J; bases not matched to a gene: 5. The germline V gene encodes CDR1 MDHEN and CDR2 SYDVKM. The CDR3 has 15 amino acids.

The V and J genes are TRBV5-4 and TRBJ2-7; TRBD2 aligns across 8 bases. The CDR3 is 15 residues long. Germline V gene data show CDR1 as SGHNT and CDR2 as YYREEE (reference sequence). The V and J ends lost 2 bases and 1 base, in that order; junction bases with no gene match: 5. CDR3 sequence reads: CASSLESGRSYEQYF. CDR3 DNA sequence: TGTGCCAGCAGCTTAGAGAGCGGGAGATCCTACGAGCAGTACTTC.

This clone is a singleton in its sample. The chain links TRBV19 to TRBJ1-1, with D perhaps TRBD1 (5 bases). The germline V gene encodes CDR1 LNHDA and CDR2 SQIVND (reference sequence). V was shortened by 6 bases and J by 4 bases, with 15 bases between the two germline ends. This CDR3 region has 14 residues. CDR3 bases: TGTGCCAGTAGCCCCACCGGGGGTGGCACTGAAGCTTTCTTT. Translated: CASSPTGGGTEAFF.

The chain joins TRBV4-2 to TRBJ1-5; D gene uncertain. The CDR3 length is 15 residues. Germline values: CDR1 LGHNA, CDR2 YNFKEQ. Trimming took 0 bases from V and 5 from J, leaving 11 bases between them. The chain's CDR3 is CASSQDSGLDQPQHF. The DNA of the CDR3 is TGTGCCAGCAGCCAAGATTCTGGGCTCGATCAGCCCCAGCATTTT.

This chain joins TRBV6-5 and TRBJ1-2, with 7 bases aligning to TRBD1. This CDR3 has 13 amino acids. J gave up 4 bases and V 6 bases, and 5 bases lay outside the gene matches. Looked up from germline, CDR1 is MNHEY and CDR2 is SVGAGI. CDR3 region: CASSEQGIYGYTF. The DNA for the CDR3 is TGTGCCAGCAGCGAACAGGGGATCTATGGCTACACCTTC.

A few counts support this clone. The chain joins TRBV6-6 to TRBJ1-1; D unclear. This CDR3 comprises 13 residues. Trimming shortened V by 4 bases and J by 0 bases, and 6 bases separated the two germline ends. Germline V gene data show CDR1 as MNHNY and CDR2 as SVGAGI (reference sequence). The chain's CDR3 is CASSSRMNTEAFF. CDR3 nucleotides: TGTGCCAGCAGTTCCAGGATGAACACTGAAGCTTTCTTT.